This TCR beta chain stems from a study of blood T cell repertoires in COVID-19 (dated by TCRdb to 2020 to 2021). Regarding the complete study: Collaborator samples came from the United States, Italy and Spain and covered acute and convalescent phases of COVID-19. The material from the prospective study consisted of cDNA or gDNA derived from T cells, B-cell-depleted T cells, or PBMCs. Deeply sampled blood TCRbeta repertoires from subjects exposed to, actively infected with, or recovered from COVID-19 were included in the dataset. The repertoires were made available in a free public database intended to serve as a resource for research on the immune response to SARS-CoV-2. Samples came from the ongoing ImmuneRACE study (first 160 participants) plus 1,254 subjects from 6 global collaborators. Nearly every sample came with metadata listing a de-identified subject ID, COVID-19 status, age in years and sex. HLA class I and class II types, where available, came from metadata supplied by the sample provider rather than from assay-based typing.

A note on this clone: What this receptor recognizes is not known. Base qualities are missing; no much larger clone stands one base away.

At the junction V is shortened by 5 bases and J by 3 bases; bases outside the gene matches: 10. The CDR3 starts with the cysteine, ends with the phenylalanine, and has 15 residues. Only CDR3 DNA remains: 45 bases, in frame from the first base. From the germline V gene (reference sequence), CDR1 is SEHNR and CDR2 is FQNEAQ. Each collaborating institution followed its own protocols to collect whole blood in K2EDTA tubes. For TCRbeta analysis, collaborators shipped samples in one of three forms: frozen whole blood, isolated PBMCs, or DNA extracted from either of those sample types. Beyond this particular receptor, the publication reports: Clinical and demographic metadata were provided uncurated, with the amount varying by source and participant.

TCRbeta CDR3 regions were amplified from genomic DNA by means of the immunoSEQ Assay, a bias-controlled multiplex PCR. As for the original processing: The number of nucleated cells in each sample was estimated from the amplification of reference gene primers within the assay. Sequence reads were collapsed and filtered to measure the absolute abundance of every unique TCRbeta CDR3 rearrangement. For each sample, productive Simpson clonality was calculated by taking the square root of Simpson's diversity index across productive rearrangements. The source is immuneACCESS, and TCRdb retained only in-frame sequences with V and J called. Part of the clones is not carried over; for the studies checked, unresolved V genes explain less than half of this, and the remainder is unexplained. V and J calls and clone size are copied from that table; D and trimming were computed from the DNA. The sample yields approximately 37,000 clones; roughly 86% were counted once. The top ten clones comprise more than 15% of the sample.

The V gene is TRBV7-9 and the J gene is TRBJ2-7; 7 middle bases align to TRBD1. The sequenced material came from peripheral blood. This TCR was sampled from a man aged 50 to 60 in a cohort sampled during active COVID-19. The bases are TGTGCCAGCAGCCGATCGGGACAGTTTTTCTACGAGCAGTACTTC. The resulting protein is CASSRSGQFFYEQYF.